Listed below are T cell receptor beta chains from one sample, sequenced in a study of T-cell memory formation after mild COVID-19. TCRdb re-derived calls from the 5' RACE reads in MiXCR, one entry per CDR3 protein. The data show about 470,000 distinct CDR3 sequences, approximately 18% seen once. The specimen sequenced was PBMCs or a T cell subset sorted from them (not recorded which). All receptors come from an adult woman who had mild COVID-19 (a few samples of this study predate the infection). Cell type and time point are not known. Each CDR3 is given with its conserved first and last residue. D genes are given only for firm matches. A clone size is listed for some rows: how often the clone was seen (once, few, many), or a class if it is expanded.

d_call,j_call,clone_size,v_call,cdr3_nt,cdr3_aa
NA,TRBJ2-1,few,TRBV4-3,TGCGCCAGCAGCCAAGACCCGATACCCGCGCGCGAGCAGTTCTTC,CASSQDPIPAREQFF
NA,TRBJ2-2,NA,TRBV7-9,TGTGCCAGCAGCCCTCCGGAAGGGGAGCTGTTTTTT,CASSPPEGELFF
NA,TRBJ2-1,few,TRBV20-1,TGCAGTGCTAGAGATCAGGGGAATGAGCAGTTCTTC,CSARDQGNEQFF
TRBD2,TRBJ2-1,NA,TRBV29-1,TGCAGCGTGACTAGCGGGAGTTCAAAGGGTGAGCAGTTATTC,CSVTSGSSKGEQLF
NA,TRBJ2-7,NA,TRBV5-6,TGTGCCAGCAGCTTCGGCAGGGACTACGAGCAGTACTTC,CASSFGRDYEQYF
NA,TRBJ2-2,many,TRBV12-3/TRBV12-4,TGTGCCAGCAGTTTAGTGGGACTTACCACCGGGGAGCTGTTTTTT,CASSLVGLTTGELFF
NA,TRBJ2-5,NA,TRBV20-1,TGCAGTGCTAGAGAGGTTGGGGTAATCCAAGAGACCCAGTACTTC,CSAREVGVIQETQYF
NA,TRBJ2-7,few,TRBV20-1,TGCAGTGCTAGACCCCTAGACAGCCCTAGTACCTACGAGCAGTACTTC,CSARPLDSPSTYEQYF
NA,TRBJ1-6,NA,TRBV12-3/TRBV12-4,TGTGCCAGCAGTCTCGGCCCCGGTTCACCCCTCCACTTT,CASSLGPGSPLHF
NA,TRBJ1-5,NA,TRBV5-5,TGTGCCAGCAGGGCCGGGGAGGGGACCAACAATCAGCCCCAGCATTTT,CASRAGEGTNNQPQHF
TRBD1,TRBJ1-6,few,TRBV6-1,TGTGCCAGCAGTGAACAGGGGGCGCGGGGTTCACCCCTCCACTTT,CASSEQGARGSPLHF
NA,TRBJ2-5,NA,TRBV7-8,TGTGCCAGCAGCGAATTCCAAGAGACCCAGTACTTC,CASSEFQETQYF
TRBD1,TRBJ2-1,few,TRBV20-1,TGCAGTGCTACCGACCCGGGACAGGGAAACAATGAGCAGTTCTTC,CSATDPGQGNNEQFF